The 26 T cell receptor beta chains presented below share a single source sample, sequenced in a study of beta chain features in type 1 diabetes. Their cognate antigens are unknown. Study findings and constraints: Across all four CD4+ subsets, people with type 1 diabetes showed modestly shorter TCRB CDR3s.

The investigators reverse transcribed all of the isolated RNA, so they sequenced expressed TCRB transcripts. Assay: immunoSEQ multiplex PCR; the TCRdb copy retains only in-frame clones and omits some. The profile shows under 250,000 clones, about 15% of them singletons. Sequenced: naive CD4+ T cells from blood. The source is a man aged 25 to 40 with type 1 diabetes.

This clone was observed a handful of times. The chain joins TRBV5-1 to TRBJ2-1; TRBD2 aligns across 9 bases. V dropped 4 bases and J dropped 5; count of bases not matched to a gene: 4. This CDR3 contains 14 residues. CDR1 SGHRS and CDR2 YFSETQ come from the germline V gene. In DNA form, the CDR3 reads TGCGCCAGCAGCCCGGGACTAGCAAACAATGAGCAGTTCTTC. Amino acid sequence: CASSPGLANNEQFF.

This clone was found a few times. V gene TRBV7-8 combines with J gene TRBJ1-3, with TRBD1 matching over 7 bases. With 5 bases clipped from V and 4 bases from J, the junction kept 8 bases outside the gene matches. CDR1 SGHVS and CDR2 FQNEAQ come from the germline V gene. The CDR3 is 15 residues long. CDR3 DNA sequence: TGTGCCAGCAGCGCCACGACAGGGTTGGGAAACACCATATATTTT. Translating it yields CASSATTGLGNTIYF.

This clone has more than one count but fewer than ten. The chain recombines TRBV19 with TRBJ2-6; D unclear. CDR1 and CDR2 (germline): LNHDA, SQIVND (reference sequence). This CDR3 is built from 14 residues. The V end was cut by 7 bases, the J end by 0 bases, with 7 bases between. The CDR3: CASTPGSGANVLTF. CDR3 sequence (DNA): TGTGCCAGTACTCCCGGCTCTGGGGCCAACGTCCTGACTTTC.

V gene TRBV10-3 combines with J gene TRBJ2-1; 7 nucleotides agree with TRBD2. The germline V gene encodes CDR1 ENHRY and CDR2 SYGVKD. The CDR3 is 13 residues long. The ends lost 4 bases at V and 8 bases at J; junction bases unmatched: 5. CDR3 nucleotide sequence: TGTGCCATCAGTGCGATTCTAGCGGATGAGCAGTTCTTC. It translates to CAISAILADEQFF.

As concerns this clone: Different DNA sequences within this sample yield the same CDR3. This CDR3 is CASSRQGTYNEQFF. The CDR3 DNA follows: TGTGCCAGCTCACGACAGGGAACCTACAATGAGCAGTTCTTC. The chain uses TRBV18 and TRBJ2-1; 7 nucleotides line up with TRBD1. With 4 bases clipped from V and 2 bases from J, the junction kept 2 bases outside the gene matches. Germline lookup yields CDR1 KGHSH and CDR2 LQKENI. There are 14 residues in the CDR3. Full variable domain (outside the CDR3, taken from reference TRBV18 and TRBJ2-1): NAGVMQNPRHLVRRRGQEARLRCSPMKGHSHVYWYRQLPEEGLKFMVYLQKENIIDESGMPKERFSAEFPKEGPSILRIQQVVRGDSAAYFCASSRQGTYNEQFFGPGTRLTVL.

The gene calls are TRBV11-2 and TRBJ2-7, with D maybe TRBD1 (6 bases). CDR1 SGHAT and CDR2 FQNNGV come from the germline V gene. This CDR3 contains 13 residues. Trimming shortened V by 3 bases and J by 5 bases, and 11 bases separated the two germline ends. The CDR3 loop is CASSLGHSNEQYF. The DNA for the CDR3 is TGTGCCAGCAGCTTGGGACATTCCAACGAGCAGTACTTC.

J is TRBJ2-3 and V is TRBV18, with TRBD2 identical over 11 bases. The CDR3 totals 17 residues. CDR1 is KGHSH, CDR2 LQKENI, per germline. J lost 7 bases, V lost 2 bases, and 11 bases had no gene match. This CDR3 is CASSPASTLAGENTQYF. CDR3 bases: TGTGCCAGCTCACCAGCCTCGACACTAGCGGGAGAAAATACGCAGTATTTT.

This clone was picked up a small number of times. The DNA of the CDR3 is TGTGCCAGCAGCCTACAGGGGAACACCGGGGAGCTGTTTTTT. It is translated as CASSLQGNTGELFF. The rearrangement links TRBV7-2 to TRBJ2-2, with D possibly matching TRBD1 (6 bases). The germline gives CDR1 SGHTA, CDR2 FQGNSA. This CDR3 contains 14 residues. V lost 5 bases, J lost 1 base, and 8 bases lay in between.

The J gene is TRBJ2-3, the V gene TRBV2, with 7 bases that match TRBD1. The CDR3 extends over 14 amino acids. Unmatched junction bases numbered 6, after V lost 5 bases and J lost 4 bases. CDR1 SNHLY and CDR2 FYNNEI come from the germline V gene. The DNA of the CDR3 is TGTGCCAGCAGTAAGGGGGCTGGGGCAGATACGCAGTATTTT. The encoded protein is CASSKGAGADTQYF.

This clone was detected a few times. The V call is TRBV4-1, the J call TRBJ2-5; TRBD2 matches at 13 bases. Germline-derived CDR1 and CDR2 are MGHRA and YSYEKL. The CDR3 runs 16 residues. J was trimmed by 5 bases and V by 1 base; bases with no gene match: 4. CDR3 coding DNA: TGCGCCAGCAGCCAAGTCGGACTAGCGGGGGTGGAGACCCAGTACTTC. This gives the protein CASSQVGLAGVETQYF.

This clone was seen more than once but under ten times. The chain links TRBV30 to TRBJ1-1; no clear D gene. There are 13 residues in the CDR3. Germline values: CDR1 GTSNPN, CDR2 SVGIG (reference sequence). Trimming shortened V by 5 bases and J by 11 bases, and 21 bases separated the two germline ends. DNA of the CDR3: TGTGCCTGGGATCCCCGGAATTCAGGTGGGGCTTTCTTT. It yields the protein CAWDPRNSGGAFF.

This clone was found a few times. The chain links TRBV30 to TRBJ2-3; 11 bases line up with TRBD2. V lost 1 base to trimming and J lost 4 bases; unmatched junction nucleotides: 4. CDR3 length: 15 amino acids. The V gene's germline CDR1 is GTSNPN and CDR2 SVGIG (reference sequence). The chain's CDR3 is CAWSGLAGGADTQYF. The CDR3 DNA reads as TGTGCCTGGAGTGGCCTAGCGGGAGGTGCAGATACGCAGTATTTT. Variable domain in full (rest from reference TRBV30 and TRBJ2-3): SQTIHQWPATLVQPVGSPLSLECTVEGTSNPNLYWYRQAAGRGLQLLFYSVGIGQISSEVPQNLSASRPQDRQFILSSKKLLLSDSGFYLCAWSGLAGGADTQYFGPGTRLTVL.

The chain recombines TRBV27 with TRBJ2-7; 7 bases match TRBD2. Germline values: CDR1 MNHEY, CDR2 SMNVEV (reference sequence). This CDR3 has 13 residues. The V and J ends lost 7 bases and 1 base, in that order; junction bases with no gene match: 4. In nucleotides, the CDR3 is TGTGCCAGCACCCCGGGAGGTTCCTACGAGCAGTACTTC. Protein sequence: CASTPGGSYEQYF.

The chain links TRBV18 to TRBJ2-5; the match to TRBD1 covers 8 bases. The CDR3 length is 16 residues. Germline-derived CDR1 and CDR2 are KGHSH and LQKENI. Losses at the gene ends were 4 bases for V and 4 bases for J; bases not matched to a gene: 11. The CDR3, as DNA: TGTGCCAGCTCACTCGACAGGGACAGGCGAGGAGAGACCCAGTACTTC. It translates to CASSLDRDRRGETQYF.

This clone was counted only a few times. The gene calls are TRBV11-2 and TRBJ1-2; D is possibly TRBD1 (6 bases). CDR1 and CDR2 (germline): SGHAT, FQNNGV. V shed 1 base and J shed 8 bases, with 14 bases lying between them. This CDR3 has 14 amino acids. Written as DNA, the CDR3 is TGTGCCAGCAGCTTAGCAATACAGGGAAGCGGCTACACCTTC. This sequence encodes CASSLAIQGSGYTF. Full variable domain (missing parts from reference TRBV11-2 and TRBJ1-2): EAGVAQSPRYKIIEKRQSVAFWCNPISGHATLYWYQQILGQGPKLLIQFQNNGVVDDSQLPKDRFSAERLKGVDSTLKIQPAKLEDSAVYLCASSLAIQGSGYTFGSGTRLTVV.

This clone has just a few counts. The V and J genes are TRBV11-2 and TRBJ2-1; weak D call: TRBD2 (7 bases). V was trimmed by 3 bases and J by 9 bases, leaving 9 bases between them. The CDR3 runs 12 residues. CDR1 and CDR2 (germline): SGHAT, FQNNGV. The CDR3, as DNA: TGTGCCAGCAGCTTTGCGGGGGCTGAGCAGTTCTTC. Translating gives CASSFAGAEQFF. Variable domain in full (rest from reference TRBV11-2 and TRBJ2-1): EAGVAQSPRYKIIEKRQSVAFWCNPISGHATLYWYQQILGQGPKLLIQFQNNGVVDDSQLPKDRFSAERLKGVDSTLKIQPAKLEDSAVYLCASSFAGAEQFFGPGTRLTVL.

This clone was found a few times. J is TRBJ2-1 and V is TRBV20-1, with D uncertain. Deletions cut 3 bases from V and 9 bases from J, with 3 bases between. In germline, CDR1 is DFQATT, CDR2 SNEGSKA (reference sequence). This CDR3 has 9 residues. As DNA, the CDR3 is TGCAGTGCTAGCGGTGAGCAGTTCTTC. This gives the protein CSASGEQFF.

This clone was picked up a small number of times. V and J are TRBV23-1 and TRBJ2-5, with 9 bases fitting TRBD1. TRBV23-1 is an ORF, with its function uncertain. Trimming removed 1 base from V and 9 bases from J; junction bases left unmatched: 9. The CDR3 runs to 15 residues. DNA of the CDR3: TGCGCCAGCAGTCAATGGACAGGGGCCCTCAGGGCCCAGTACTTC. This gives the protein CASSQWTGALRAQYF.

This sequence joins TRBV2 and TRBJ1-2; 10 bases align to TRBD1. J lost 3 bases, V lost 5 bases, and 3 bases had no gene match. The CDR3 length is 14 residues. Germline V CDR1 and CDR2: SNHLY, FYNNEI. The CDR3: CASSRQGADYGYTF. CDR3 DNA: TGTGCCAGCAGTAGACAGGGGGCTGACTATGGCTACACCTTC.

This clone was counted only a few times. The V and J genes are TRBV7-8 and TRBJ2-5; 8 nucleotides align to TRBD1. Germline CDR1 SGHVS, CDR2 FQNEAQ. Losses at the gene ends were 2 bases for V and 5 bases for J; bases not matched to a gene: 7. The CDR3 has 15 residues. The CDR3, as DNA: TGTGCCAGCAGCTTATCCCAGGGGGCTTGGGAGACCCAGTACTTC. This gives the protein CASSLSQGAWETQYF.

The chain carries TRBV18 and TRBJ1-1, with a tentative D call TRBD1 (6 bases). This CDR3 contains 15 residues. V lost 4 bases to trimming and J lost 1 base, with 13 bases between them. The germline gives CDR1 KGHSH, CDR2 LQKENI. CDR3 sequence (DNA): TGTGCCAGCTCACTAGTTTGGGGGCCGAACACTGAAGCTTTCTTT. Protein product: CASSLVWGPNTEAFF.

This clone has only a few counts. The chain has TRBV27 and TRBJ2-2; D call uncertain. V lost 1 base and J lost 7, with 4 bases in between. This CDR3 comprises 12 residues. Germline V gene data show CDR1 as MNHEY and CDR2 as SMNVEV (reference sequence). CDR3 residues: CASSLFGGELFF. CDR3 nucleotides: TGTGCCAGCAGTTTATTCGGCGGGGAGCTGTTTTTT.

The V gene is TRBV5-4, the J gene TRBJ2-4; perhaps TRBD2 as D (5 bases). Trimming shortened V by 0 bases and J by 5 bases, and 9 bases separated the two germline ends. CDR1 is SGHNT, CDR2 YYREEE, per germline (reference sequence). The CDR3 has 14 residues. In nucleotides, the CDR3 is TGTGCCAGCAGCTTGGGAGGGTCCGAAAACATTCAGTACTTC. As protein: CASSLGGSENIQYF.

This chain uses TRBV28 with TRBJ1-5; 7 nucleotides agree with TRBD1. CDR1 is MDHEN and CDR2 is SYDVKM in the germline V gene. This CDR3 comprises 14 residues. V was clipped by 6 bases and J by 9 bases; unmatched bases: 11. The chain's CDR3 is CASSLQGLFRPQHF. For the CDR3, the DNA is TGTGCCAGCAGCCTACAGGGGCTGTTTCGGCCCCAGCATTTT.

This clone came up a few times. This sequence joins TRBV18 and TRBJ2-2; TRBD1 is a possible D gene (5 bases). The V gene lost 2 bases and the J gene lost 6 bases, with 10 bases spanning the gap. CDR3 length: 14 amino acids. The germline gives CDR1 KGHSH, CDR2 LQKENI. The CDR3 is CASSPTQGAGELFF. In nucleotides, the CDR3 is TGTGCCAGCTCACCAACGCAAGGGGCCGGGGAGCTGTTTTTT. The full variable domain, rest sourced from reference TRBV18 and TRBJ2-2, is NAGVMQNPRHLVRRRGQEARLRCSPMKGHSHVYWYRQLPEEGLKFMVYLQKENIIDESGMPKERFSAEFPKEGPSILRIQQVVRGDSAAYFCASSPTQGAGELFFGEGSRLTVL.

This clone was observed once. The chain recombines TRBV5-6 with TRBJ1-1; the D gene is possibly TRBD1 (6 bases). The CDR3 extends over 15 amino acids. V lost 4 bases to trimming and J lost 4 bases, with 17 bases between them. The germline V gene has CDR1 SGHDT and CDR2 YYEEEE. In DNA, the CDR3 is TGTGCCAGCAGCACAGGACAGAGTCGGGGCACTGAAGCTTTCTTT. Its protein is CASSTGQSRGTEAFF.